The 32 T cell receptor beta chains presented below share a single source sample, sequenced in a study of T cell repertoires in cytomegalovirus infection (dated by TCRdb to the late 2010s). Antigens of these TCRs are unknown. What the treatment or condition label conveys for this sample: in vitro stimulation with specific CMV peptide epitopes to enrich CMV-specific T cells. Sequencing relied on an Illumina HiSeq 1500. The public reads were run again by TCRdb, first through fastp at Q25 and then through MiXCR, and only productive beta chains were kept. Rows are unified per CDR3 protein, each entry keeping the most common DNA and genes. The sample table lists roughly 570,000 distinct CDR3 sequences, 40% of them with a count of one. The biggest ten clones account for around 48% of the sample. Source: cultured PBMCs, taken from culture after CMV antigen stimulation. The receptors shown here come from a human donor in good health (CMV status not recorded). Some clones in this sample may be carry-over from other donors' samples.

The CDR3 nucleotides read TGTGCCAGCAGGCGACAGGGAAGTTATGAGCAGTTCTTC. Its translation: CASRRQGSYEQFF. The V gene is TRBV27, the J gene TRBJ2-1, with TRBD1 matching 7 bases. The CDR3 length is 13 residues. V dropped 6 bases and J dropped 8; count of bases not matched to a gene: 7. Per the germline V gene, CDR1 is MNHEY and CDR2 is SMNVEV (reference sequence).

This clonotype has only a few counts. The V and J genes are TRBV7-2 and TRBJ1-5; D is possibly TRBD1 (6 bases). This CDR3 is built from 15 residues. The germline CDR1 and CDR2 sequences are SGHTA and FQGNSA. The germline V and J ends were trimmed by 1 base and 7 bases, with 14 bases remaining between them. DNA for the CDR3: TGTGCCAGCAGCTTAGTTTTGACAGGCGGGCAGCCCCAGCATTTT. The encoded protein is CASSLVLTGGQPQHF.

The rearrangement joins TRBV12-3 or TRBV12-4 to TRBJ2-2; no clear D gene. CDR3 length equals 13 residues. V lost 3 bases and J lost 5, with 7 bases in between. The chain's CDR3 is CASSLMATGELFF. CDR3 sequence (DNA): TGTGCCAGCAGTTTGATGGCAACCGGGGAGCTGTTTTTT.

The chain links TRBV9 to TRBJ1-6; no reliable D call. Trimming stripped 4 bases from V and 8 bases from J, with 10 bases between. Germline V gives CDR1 SGDLS, CDR2 YYNGEE. This CDR3 comprises 13 residues. CDR3 protein: CASSIDGYSPLHF. For the CDR3, the DNA is TGTGCCAGCAGCATAGACGGATATTCACCCCTCCACTTT. Filled out from reference TRBV9 and TRBJ1-6, the complete variable domain reads DSGVTQTPKHLITATGQRVTLRCSPRSGDLSVYWYQQSLDQGLQFLIQYYNGEERAKGNILERFSAQQFPDLHSELNLSSLELGDSALYFCASSIDGYSPLHFGNGTRLTVT.

This CDR3 reads CASSRGLVGKEQFF. The CDR3 region has the DNA TGTGCCAGCAGTCGGGGACTAGTTGGTAAGGAGCAGTTCTTC. The chain recombines TRBV6-5 with TRBJ2-1, with 8 bases identical to TRBD2. This CDR3 has 14 residues. Germline V gene data show CDR1 as MNHEY and CDR2 as SVGAGI. With 5 bases clipped from V and 10 bases from J, the junction kept 10 bases outside the gene matches.

This clonotype was seen a handful of times. The chain has TRBV27 and TRBJ2-5; 8 bases are shared with TRBD1. V lost 5 bases, J lost 4 bases, and 6 bases stayed unmatched. Germline V gene data show CDR1 as MNHEY and CDR2 as SMNVEV (reference sequence). The CDR3 spans 14 residues. In DNA form, the CDR3 reads TGTGCCAGCAGTCCCTGGACAGGGAGAGAGACCCAGTACTTC. Protein: CASSPWTGRETQYF.

The rearrangement links TRBV20-1 to TRBJ2-1; D unclear. V lost 6 bases, J lost 5 bases, and 17 bases lay in between. The CDR3 sequence is 14 residues long. Germline CDR1 is DFQATT and CDR2 is SNEGSKA (reference sequence). CDR3 sequence: CSAGVRLINNEQFF. DNA for the CDR3: TGCAGTGCCGGAGTTCGACTTATAAACAATGAGCAGTTCTTC.

The J gene is TRBJ2-1, the V gene TRBV30; D ambiguous. CDR1 and CDR2 (germline): GTSNPN, SVGIG (reference sequence). The germline V and J ends were trimmed by 3 bases and 8 bases, with 8 bases remaining between them. This CDR3 has 11 amino acids. The CDR3 DNA reads TGTGCCTGGAGCCTTCTCGATGAGCAGTTCTTC. Translation gives CAWSLLDEQFF.

This chain uses TRBV7-4 with TRBJ2-5, with D possibly matching TRBD1 (7 bases). The CDR3 extends over 17 amino acids. CDR1 and CDR2 (germline): SGHVT, SQSDAQ. V lost 0 bases, J lost 1 base, and 15 bases lay in between. CDR3 sequence: CASSLAPTGRFQETQYF. The CDR3 region has the DNA TGTGCCAGCAGCTTAGCGCCGACAGGGAGGTTCCAAGAGACCCAGTACTTC.

V is TRBV6-2 or TRBV6-3 and J is TRBJ2-1; 7 bases align to TRBD1. The CDR3 extends over 15 amino acids. J gave up 9 bases and V 2 bases, and 10 bases lay outside the gene matches. Germline V gene lookup returns CDR1 MNHEY and CDR2 SVGEGT. In DNA form, the CDR3 reads TGTGCCAGCAGTTACAGGCAGGGGGTAGGTGCTGAGCAGTTCTTC. It encodes CASSYRQGVGAEQFF.

The chain recombines TRBV10-3 with TRBJ2-5; D might be TRBD2 (5 bases). Looked up from germline, CDR1 is ENHRY and CDR2 is SYGVKD. Trimming removed 7 bases at V and 4 bases at J, with 10 bases between. CDR3 length equals 12 residues. The CDR3 sequence is CAITTSAETQYF. In nucleotides, the CDR3 is TGTGCCATCACCACTAGTGCAGAGACCCAGTACTTC.

In its sample, this clonotype was seen a few times. This chain links TRBV7-2 with TRBJ2-7, with 10 nucleotides matching TRBD2. This CDR3 is 15 amino acids long. V trimming: 5 bases; J trimming: 2 bases; junction bases outside the gene matches: 6. Germline CDR1 SGHTA, CDR2 FQGNSA. The CDR3 DNA reads TGTGCCAGCAGCCCCCAGCGGGGGGGAGCCTACGAGCAGTACTTC. Its protein product is CASSPQRGGAYEQYF.

A few counts support this clonotype. CDR3 bases: TGTGCCAGCAGCCCCCGTAGCGGGAGGGACACCGGGGAGCTGTTTTTT. The encoded protein is CASSPRSGRDTGELFF. This rearrangement joins TRBV7-4 to TRBJ2-2, with TRBD2 matching 11 bases. CDR1 and CDR2 (germline): SGHVT, SQSDAQ. V dropped 5 bases and J dropped 3; count of bases not matched to a gene: 5. The CDR3 is made up of 16 amino acids.

The gene calls are TRBV12-3 or TRBV12-4 and TRBJ2-3, with D possibly TRBD2 on 5 matching bases. CDR3 length equals 14 residues. Trimming stripped 7 bases from V and 2 bases from J, with 13 bases between. CDR3 sequence: CASTPTTITDTQYF. In DNA, the CDR3 is TGTGCCAGCACCCCGACTACCATCACAGATACGCAGTATTTT.

The chain employs TRBV11-2 and TRBJ2-4; D gene ambiguous. The CDR3 consists of 15 residues. Germline loops: CDR1 SGHAT, CDR2 FQNNGV. Trimming cost V 5 bases and J 0 bases, with 11 bases left between them. CDR3 amino acids: CASSQMDLAKNIQYF. DNA for the CDR3: TGTGCCAGCAGCCAAATGGACCTAGCCAAAAACATTCAGTACTTC.

The chain is built from TRBV5-4 and TRBJ2-1, with a tentative D call TRBD2 (5 bases). The CDR3 has 17 amino acids. Germline-derived CDR1 and CDR2 are SGHNT and YYREEE (reference sequence). V lost 0 bases and J 1 base, leaving 14 bases between the germline ends. In DNA, the CDR3 is TGTGCCAGCAGCTTGGAAGTGCGGAGGATTTCCTACAATGAGCAGTTCTTC. This translates into CASSLEVRRISYNEQFF.

This clonotype was picked up a small number of times. The J gene is TRBJ1-1, the V gene TRBV12-3 or TRBV12-4; D might be TRBD1 (5 bases). The CDR3 runs 13 residues. V was cut by 4 bases and J by 4 bases, with 10 bases left in between. CDR3 nucleotide sequence: TGTGCCAGCAGTTCTAGCGGGGCCACTGAAGCTTTCTTT. Residues: CASSSSGATEAFF.

The sample holds a few counts of this clonotype. The chain carries TRBV4-2 and TRBJ2-7, with no clear D. This CDR3 has 13 residues. V shed 0 bases and J shed 3 bases, with 6 bases lying between them. CDR1 and CDR2 (germline): LGHNA, YNFKEQ. In DNA form, the CDR3 reads TGTGCCAGCAGCCAAGATCCTTTCTACGAGCAGTACTTC. Residues: CASSQDPFYEQYF.

The V call is TRBV11-1, the J call TRBJ2-1, with 10 bases lining up with TRBD2. The V gene end was trimmed by 3 bases and the J gene end by 8 bases; junction bases not matched to a gene: 7. Germline assignment: CDR1 SGHAT and CDR2 FQDESV (reference sequence). CDR3 length: 15 amino acids. This CDR3 is CASSFSGGARDEQFF. In DNA form, the CDR3 reads TGTGCCAGCAGCTTCAGCGGGGGGGCCCGAGATGAGCAGTTCTTC.

The chain combines TRBV6-5 with TRBJ2-7; D possibly corresponds to TRBD1 (6 bases). V was trimmed by 6 bases and J by 2 bases, leaving 14 bases between them. The CDR3 totals 14 residues. Germline V gene data show CDR1 as MNHEY and CDR2 as SVGAGI. CDR3 amino acids: CASSPNRDTYEQYF. The CDR3 DNA follows: TGTGCCAGCAGCCCAAACAGGGACACCTACGAGCAGTACTTC.

The CDR3 DNA is TGTGCCAGCAGCTTTGTCGGGAGTGGGGATACGCAGTATTTT. Its protein product is CASSFVGSGDTQYF. The V gene is TRBV5-4, the J gene TRBJ2-3, with a weak D call TRBD2 (6 bases). The V and J ends lost 2 bases and 6 bases respectively, with 13 bases between them. This CDR3 spans 14 amino acids. From germline, CDR1 is SGHNT and CDR2 YYREEE (reference sequence).

The chain recombines TRBV5-3 with TRBJ2-3; D gene ambiguous. TRBV5-3 is sorted into the ORF group, with uncertain function. This CDR3 has 13 residues. V shed 8 bases and J shed 6 bases, with 16 bases lying between them. The CDR3 DNA sequence: TGTGCCAGCAGCCCAGTGAGGTCCGATACGCAGTATTTT. Its translation is CASSPVRSDTQYF.

The gene calls are TRBV27 and TRBJ2-1, with 13 bases that match TRBD2. Looked up from germline, CDR1 is MNHEY and CDR2 is SMNVEV (reference sequence). After removal of 7 bases from V and 9 bases from J, the junction contained 6 bases not matched to a gene. This CDR3 has 14 amino acids. This chain's CDR3 is CASNLGLAGPEQFF. For the CDR3, the DNA is TGTGCCAGCAACCTGGGACTAGCGGGACCTGAGCAGTTCTTC.

The chain links TRBV4-3 to TRBJ2-1; 9 bases are a match to TRBD2. This CDR3 is 15 amino acids long. Germline loops: CDR1 LGHNA, CDR2 YSLEER. J gave up 9 bases and V 5 bases, and 11 bases lay outside the gene matches. DNA for the CDR3: TGCGCCAGCAGCTATCGGACTAGCGTTTTCGGTGAGCAGTTCTTC. This encodes CASSYRTSVFGEQFF.

This chain connects TRBV12-3 or TRBV12-4 to TRBJ2-7; D is undetermined. The V and J ends lost 4 bases and 5 bases respectively, with 12 bases between them. This CDR3 contains 13 residues. Here the CDR3 DNA reads TGTGCCAGCAGTTATCTGCGGTCCGACGAGCAGTACTTC. Translating it yields CASSYLRSDEQYF.

The V gene is TRBV15, the J gene TRBJ2-7; weak D call: TRBD1 (5 bases). Germline V gives CDR1 LNHNV, CDR2 YYDKDF (reference sequence). The CDR3 spans 15 residues. The V end was cut by 1 base, the J end by 2 bases, with 12 bases between. The DNA for the CDR3 is TGTGCCACCAGCAGAGGTAGGGGTCCCACCTACGAGCAGTACTTC. As protein: CATSRGRGPTYEQYF.

The chain combines TRBV11-2 with TRBJ1-1; 9 bases fit TRBD1. After removal of 1 base from V and 0 bases from J, the junction contained 3 bases not matched to a gene. Germline V CDR1 and CDR2: SGHAT, FQNNGV. The length of the CDR3 is 16 residues. CDR3 sequence reads: CASSLVGTGMNTEAFF. The CDR3, as DNA: TGTGCCAGCAGCTTAGTGGGGACAGGGATGAACACTGAAGCTTTCTTT.

The CDR3 sequence: CASSPKGGREGDNEQFF. Written as DNA, the CDR3 is TGTGCCAGCAGCCCCAAGGGAGGGCGGGAGGGAGACAATGAGCAGTTCTTC. The chain couples TRBV7-8 to TRBJ2-1, with 9 bases aligning to TRBD2. This CDR3 contains 17 residues. Trimming at V came to 5 bases and at J to 5 bases, leaving 13 bases not matched to a gene. Germline CDR1 reads SGHVS; CDR2 reads FQNEAQ.

This chain joins TRBV12-3 or TRBV12-4 and TRBJ2-7; 7 nucleotides match TRBD1. The CDR3 loop spans 14 amino acids. The V segment lost 6 bases and the J segment 0 bases; nucleotides outside the gene matches: 5. The CDR3 loop is CASSLTGISYEQYF. CDR3 nucleotides: TGTGCCAGCAGCCTGACAGGGATCTCCTACGAGCAGTACTTC.

This clonotype was detected only a few times. This chain links TRBV7-2 with TRBJ2-5, with D perhaps TRBD2 (5 bases). The germline CDR1 and CDR2 sequences are SGHTA and FQGNSA. V was trimmed by 0 bases and J by 2 bases, leaving 7 bases between them. This CDR3 is 14 amino acids long. The chain's CDR3 is CASSLARLQETQYF. The CDR3 DNA reads as TGTGCCAGCAGCTTAGCCAGACTACAAGAGACCCAGTACTTC.

This clonotype was seen a handful of times. The chain is built from TRBV28 and TRBJ2-1; 11 bases match TRBD2. CDR1 and CDR2 (germline): MDHEN, SYDVKM. V trimming: 4 bases; J trimming: 9 bases; junction bases outside the gene matches: 11. This CDR3 is built from 16 residues. As DNA, the CDR3 is TGTGCCAGCAGTTCCTTAGCGGGGGGGCCAGTGGGTGAGCAGTTCTTC. Translated: CASSSLAGGPVGEQFF.

This clonotype was counted once. The chain joins TRBV10-3 to TRBJ1-5; D not resolved. Deletions cut 2 bases from V and 7 bases from J, with 6 bases between. The germline V gene has CDR1 ENHRY and CDR2 SYGVKD. This CDR3 spans 12 amino acids. The CDR3, as DNA: TGTGCCATCAGTGAGGGGCCCCAGCCCCAGCATTTT. The encoded protein is CAISEGPQPQHF.